This T cell receptor (beta chain) was found in a study of T cells in Graves' hyperthyroidism and ophthalmopathy. Only a few counts were recorded for this clonotype. There were TCR beta CDR3 regions amplified from RNA transcripts. TCR CDR3 regions were first amplified by RT-PCR with HTBI primers. TCRdb used MiXCR to reprocess the multiplex PCR reads, holding one entry per CDR3 protein. The sample lists around 800,000 distinct CDR3 sequences, 38% occurring once. The TCR was taken from a man aged 18 to 30 with Graves' hyperthyroidism. Sequenced material: blood.

CDR3 in amino acids: CASSQTLRGARDEAFF. The CDR3 DNA sequence: TGTGCCAGCAGCCAAACATTAAGGGGAGCCAGGGATGAAGCTTTCTTT. The chain joins TRBV14 to TRBJ1-1, with a possible D match to TRBD1 (5 bases). The CDR3 runs to 16 residues. The V end lost 2 bases, the J end lost 7 bases, and 20 bases lay between the germline ends. Looked up from germline, CDR1 is SGHDN and CDR2 is FVKESK.